These T cell receptor beta chains were read from a single sample in a study of graft-versus-host responses after intestinal transplantation. Repertoires were generated with immunoSEQ multiplex PCR, while TCRdb's copy carries only in-frame clones and drops some. The sample yields about 15,000 clones, approximately 70% seen once. The sample in question was ileum tissue, obtained around 98 weeks after intestinal transplantation. These receptors all come from a human patient who received an intestinal transplant, so some T cells may come from the graft donor. The CDR3 runs from the conserved cysteine through the conserved F or W. The D gene is left open where the match is weak. Only some rows state a clone size, as once, few, many or a class for expanded clones.

J,D,V,size,DNA,CDR3
TRBJ2-7,TRBD2,TRBV6-5,.,TGTGCCAGCAGTACCCTAGCGGGAGGCTCCTACGAGCAGTACTTC,CASSTLAGGSYEQYF
TRBJ1-2,.,TRBV4-2,few,TGTGCCAGCAGCCAAGGGGAGGGCTTTAACTATGGCTACACCTTC,CASSQGEGFNYGYTF
TRBJ2-7,.,TRBV28,.,TGTGCCAGCAGTTTATACAGCTCCTACGAGCAGTACTTC,CASSLYSSYEQYF
TRBJ1-5,.,TRBV19,few,TGTGCCAGTAGTATCAGGACAGCAAGTCACCAGCCCCAGCATTTT,CASSIRTASHQPQHF
TRBJ2-7,.,TRBV6-5,.,TGTGCCAGCAGGCGCGACATCGACCTTTCCTACGAGCAGTACTTC,CASRRDIDLSYEQYF
TRBJ2-3,TRBD2,TRBV25-1,.,TGTGCCAGCAGTGCCCAAGGGGTAGCGGGGGCAGGGACAGATACGCAGTATTTT,CASSAQGVAGAGTDTQYF
TRBJ2-1,.,TRBV2,.,TGTGCCAGCAGTGTTGGACGGGTTCATGAGCAGTTCTTC,CASSVGRVHEQFF
TRBJ1-3,TRBD1,TRBV5-1,.,TGCGCCAGCAGCTTGGGTGACAGGGGATCGGACACCATATATTTT,CASSLGDRGSDTIYF
TRBJ1-4,TRBD1,TRBV5-3,.,TGTGCCAGCAGCTTGATGGACAGGGAACGGGAAAAACTGTTTTTT,CASSLMDREREKLFF
TRBJ2-3,.,TRBV6-1,.,TGTGCCAGCAGTTGGCCTGAGGATACGCAGTATTTT,CASSWPEDTQYF
TRBJ1-1,TRBD1,TRBV19,few,TGTGCCAGTGAACGGGACAGTTACACTGAAGCTTTCTTT,CASERDSYTEAFF
TRBJ2-7,.,TRBV7-2,few,TGTGCCAGCAGCTTAAGGGACACCTCTTTAGGGGTCGAGCAGTACTTC,CASSLRDTSLGVEQYF
TRBJ1-6,.,TRBV5-6,.,TGTGCCAGCAGCTTGGCCCAGGTTAATTCACCCCTCCACTTT,CASSLAQVNSPLHF
TRBJ1-2,TRBD1,TRBV6-1,.,TGTGCCAGCAGGGGACAGGTCCCTAAGAACTATGGCTACACCTTC,CASRGQVPKNYGYTF
TRBJ1-1,.,TRBV5-1,.,TGCGCCAGCAGCCGGGGGGGAAAGAACACTGAAGCTTTCTTT,CASSRGGKNTEAFF
TRBJ1-4,.,TRBV7-2,.,TGTGCCAGCAGCTTAGACCGGGCAGGAAATGAAAAACTGTTTTTT,CASSLDRAGNEKLFF
TRBJ2-7,.,TRBV5-1,.,TGCGCCAGCAGCTTGGGACTAGGCTCCTACGAGCAGTACTTC,CASSLGLGSYEQYF
TRBJ1-2,.,TRBV6-5,few,TGTGCCAGCAACCCCATCGGGTCAGGTTCCTATGGCTACACCTTC,CASNPIGSGSYGYTF
TRBJ1-1,.,TRBV6-5,.,TGTGCCAGCAGTTCACTCCCCGGACCATTTACGGGGGCTTTCTTT,CASSSLPGPFTGAFF
TRBJ2-7,TRBD1,TRBV12-5,.,TGTGCTAGTGGTCTAAGGGGGGGACAGGGTCCCTACGAGCAGTACTTC,CASGLRGGQGPYEQYF
TRBJ1-1,.,TRBV30,.,TGTGCCTGGAGTGTATCGTTGAACACTGAAGCTTTCTTT,CAWSVSLNTEAFF
TRBJ2-5,.,TRBV6-1,.,TGTGCCAGCAGTGAGCCTCTAGGCATACGAGAGACCCAGTACTTC,CASSEPLGIRETQYF
TRBJ1-3,TRBD1,TRBV2,.,TGTGCCAGCAGGGACAGGGGCTCTGGAAACACCATATATTTT,CASRDRGSGNTIYF
TRBJ1-3,.,TRBV9,.,TGTGCCAGCAGCGTAGGGGGCGGAAACACCATATATTTT,CASSVGGGNTIYF
TRBJ2-7,TRBD2,TRBV18,.,TGTGCCAGCTCACCTGGCGCGGGAGGCACCTACGAGCAGTACTTC,CASSPGAGGTYEQYF
TRBJ1-3,TRBD1,TRBV7-2,.,TGTGCCAGCAGCTCACGACAGGGCCGAGGAAACACCATATATTTT,CASSSRQGRGNTIYF
TRBJ2-1,TRBD2,TRBV27,few,TGTGCCAGCAGGTTAGCGGGCTACAATGAGCAGTTCTTC,CASRLAGYNEQFF
TRBJ2-7,TRBD2,TRBV28,.,TGTGCCAGCAGTTTAGGGAGGGTACCCTACGAGCAGTACTTC,CASSLGRVPYEQYF
TRBJ2-7,TRBD1,TRBV5-6,.,TGTGCCAGCAGCTTACCCGGGACAGGGACTGCCTACGAGCAGTACTTC,CASSLPGTGTAYEQYF
TRBJ2-7,.,TRBV5-1,few,TGCGCCAGCAGCCCGGACGGTGTGAGCTCCTACGAGCAGTACTTC,CASSPDGVSSYEQYF
TRBJ2-7,.,TRBV7-9,few,TGTGCCAGCAGCGAAGGGTCCTACGAGCAGTACTTC,CASSEGSYEQYF
TRBJ1-1,.,TRBV10-3,.,TGTGCCATCAGGGAGTTGAACACTGAAGCTTTCTTT,CAIRELNTEAFF
TRBJ1-2,.,TRBV5-1,.,TGTGCCAGCAGCTTACAGGGTGTCTATGGCTACACCTTC,CASSLQGVYGYTF
TRBJ1-1,.,TRBV25-1,.,TGTGCCAGCAGTGATTCACACCTGAACACTGAAGCTTTCTTT,CASSDSHLNTEAFF
TRBJ2-7,.,TRBV5-8,few,TGTGCCAGCAGCTTGGCAGGGGTTGTGCAGTACTTC,CASSLAGVVQYF
TRBJ1-1,.,TRBV6-5,.,TGTGCCAGCAGTGAGAAACGCATGAACACTGAAGCTTTCTTT,CASSEKRMNTEAFF
TRBJ1-1,TRBD1,TRBV5-1,.,TGCGCCAGCAGCTTTGGACAGGGGAACACTGAAGCTTTCTTT,CASSFGQGNTEAFF
TRBJ2-7,.,TRBV6-5,.,TGTGCCAGCAAAGAGCAGTACTTC,CASKEQYF
TRBJ2-7,TRBD2,TRBV30,.,TGTGCCTGGATCTCAGCGGGAGGTTACGAGCAGTACTTC,CAWISAGGYEQYF
TRBJ2-5,TRBD2,TRBV19,.,TGTGCCAGTAGTAGACTAGCGGGGGGAACCGGGACCCAGTACTTC,CASSRLAGGTGTQYF
TRBJ2-1,TRBD2,TRBV7-3,.,TGTGCCAGCAGCTTTAGCGGGAGCTACAATGAGCAGTTCTTC,CASSFSGSYNEQFF
TRBJ2-7,TRBD1,TRBV29-1,.,TGCAGCGTTGTCCGGACAGGGCAATCCTACGAGCAGTACTTC,CSVVRTGQSYEQYF
TRBJ2-7,.,TRBV9,.,TGTGCCAGCAGCGTAGGGGTAGGGAACTACGAGCAGTACTTC,CASSVGVGNYEQYF
TRBJ2-7,TRBD2,TRBV28,.,TGTGCCAGCAGCTTTACTAGCGGGAGAGTGGGGGAGCAGTACTTC,CASSFTSGRVGEQYF
TRBJ1-5,TRBD1,TRBV19,.,TGTGCCAGTAGTATGACAGGGTGGGATCAGCCCCAGCATTTT,CASSMTGWDQPQHF
TRBJ2-1,TRBD1,TRBV19,.,TGTGCCAGTAGCCGTACCACAGGGGCATGGGACAATGAGCAGTTCTTC,CASSRTTGAWDNEQFF
TRBJ2-2,.,TRBV7-4,few,TGTGCCAGCAGCTTCACCGGGGAGCTGTTTTTT,CASSFTGELFF
TRBJ1-5,TRBD1,TRBV28,.,TGTGCCAGCAGTTTCGGGAACAGGGGTTCCAGCAATCAGCCCCAGCATTTT,CASSFGNRGSSNQPQHF
TRBJ1-1,.,TRBV30,.,TGTGCCTGGAGTGTCCCGAGCCACATGAACACTGAAGCTTTCTTT,CAWSVPSHMNTEAFF
TRBJ2-7,.,TRBV14,.,TGTGCCAGCAGCCAACCCCCCCCCGCCTCCTACGAGCAGTACTTC,CASSQPPPASYEQYF
TRBJ2-3,TRBD2,TRBV5-1,once,TGCGCCAGCAGCTTGGCGCTAGCGGGAGGCCTGGGGACAGATACGCAGTATTTT,CASSLALAGGLGTDTQYF
TRBJ2-3,TRBD2,TRBV5-1,.,TGCGCCAGCAGCTTGTTCTCTAGCGGGATGAGCACAGATACGCAGTATTTT,CASSLFSSGMSTDTQYF